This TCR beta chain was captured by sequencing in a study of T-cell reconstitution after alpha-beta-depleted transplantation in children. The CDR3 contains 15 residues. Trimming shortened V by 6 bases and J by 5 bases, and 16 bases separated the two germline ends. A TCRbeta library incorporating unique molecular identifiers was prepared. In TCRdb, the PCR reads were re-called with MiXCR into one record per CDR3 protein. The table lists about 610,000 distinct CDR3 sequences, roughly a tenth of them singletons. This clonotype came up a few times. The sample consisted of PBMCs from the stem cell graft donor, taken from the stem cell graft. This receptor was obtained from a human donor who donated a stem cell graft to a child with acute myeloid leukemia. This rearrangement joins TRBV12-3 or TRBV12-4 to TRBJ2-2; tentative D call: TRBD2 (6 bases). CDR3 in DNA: TGTGCCAGCAGGCCTAGCGCTATCGGTACCGGGGAGCTGTTTTTT. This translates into CASRPSAIGTGELFF.